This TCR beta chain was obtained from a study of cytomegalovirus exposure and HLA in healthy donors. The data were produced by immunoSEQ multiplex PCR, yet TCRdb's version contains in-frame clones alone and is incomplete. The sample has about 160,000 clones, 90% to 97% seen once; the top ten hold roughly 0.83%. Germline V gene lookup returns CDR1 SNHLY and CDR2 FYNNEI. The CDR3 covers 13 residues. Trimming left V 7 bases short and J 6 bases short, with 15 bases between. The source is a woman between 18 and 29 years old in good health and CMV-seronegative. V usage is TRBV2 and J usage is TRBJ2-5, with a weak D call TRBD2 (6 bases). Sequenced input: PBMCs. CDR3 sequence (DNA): TGTGCCAGCACCCCGCCTAGCGCCAAGACCCAGTACTTC. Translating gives CASTPPSAKTQYF.